The T cell receptor beta chain under discussion was sequenced for a study of OX40 agonist ivuxolimab in advanced cancers. Here immunoSEQ multiplex PCR was the method, and the copy in TCRdb shows in-frame clones only, minus some. The data show under 70,000 clones, roughly 90% seen once. A note on this clone: Its antigen is unknown.

This CDR3 spans 15 amino acids. V lost 5 bases, J lost 4 bases, and 18 bases lay in between. Germline CDR1 reads SGHAT; CDR2 reads FQNNGV. The study, taken as a whole, reports: Average numbers of expanded clones were greater in CD8+ T cells than in CD4+.

The input for sequencing was CD4+ or CD8+ T cells sorted from blood, taken in a trial of the OX40 agonist ivuxolimab. This clonotype was obtained from an adult with an advanced solid tumor such as melanoma, head and neck, liver or kidney cancer. The chain has TRBV11-2 and TRBJ2-7; D not resolved. CDR3 nucleotides: TGTGCCAGCAGCCCCCTGGTTACAGCTAAATACGAGCAGTACTTC. This translates into CASSPLVTAKYEQYF.